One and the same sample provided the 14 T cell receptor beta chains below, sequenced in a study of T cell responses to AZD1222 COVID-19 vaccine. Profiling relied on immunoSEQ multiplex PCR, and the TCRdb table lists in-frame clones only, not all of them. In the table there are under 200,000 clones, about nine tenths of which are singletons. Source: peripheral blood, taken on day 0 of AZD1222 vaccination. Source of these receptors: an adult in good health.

The CDR3 DNA is TGTGCCATCAGTGAGTCGACAGGGTCGGAAGCTTTCTTT. Translating gives CAISESTGSEAFF. The V gene is TRBV10-3, the J gene TRBJ1-1, with 7 bases identical to TRBD1. The J segment lost 8 bases and the V segment lost 0 bases, leaving 3 bases of the junction unmatched. Germline CDR1 ENHRY, CDR2 SYGVKD. The CDR3 sequence is 13 residues long.

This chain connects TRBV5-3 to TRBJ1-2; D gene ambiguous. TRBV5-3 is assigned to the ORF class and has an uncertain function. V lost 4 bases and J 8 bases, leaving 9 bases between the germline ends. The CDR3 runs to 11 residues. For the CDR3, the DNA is TGTGCCAGAAGCCATAAGAGGGGCTACACCTTC. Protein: CARSHKRGYTF.

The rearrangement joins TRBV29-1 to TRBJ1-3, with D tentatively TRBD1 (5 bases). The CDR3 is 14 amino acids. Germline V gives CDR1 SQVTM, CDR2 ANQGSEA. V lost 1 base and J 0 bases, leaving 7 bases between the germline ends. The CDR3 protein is CSVEGGSSGNTIYF. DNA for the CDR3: TGCAGCGTTGAAGGGGGGTCCTCTGGAAACACCATATATTTT.

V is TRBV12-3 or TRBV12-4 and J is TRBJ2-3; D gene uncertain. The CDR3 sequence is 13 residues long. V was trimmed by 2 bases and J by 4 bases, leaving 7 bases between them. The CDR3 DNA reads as TGTGCCAGCAGTTTATACGGATCAGATACGCAGTATTTT. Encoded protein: CASSLYGSDTQYF.

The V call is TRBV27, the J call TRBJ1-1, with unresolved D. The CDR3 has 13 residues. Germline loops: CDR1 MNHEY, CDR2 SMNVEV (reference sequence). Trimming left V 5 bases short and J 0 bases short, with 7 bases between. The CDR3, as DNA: TGTGCCAGCAGTGGTCGGGTGAACACTGAAGCTTTCTTT. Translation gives CASSGRVNTEAFF.

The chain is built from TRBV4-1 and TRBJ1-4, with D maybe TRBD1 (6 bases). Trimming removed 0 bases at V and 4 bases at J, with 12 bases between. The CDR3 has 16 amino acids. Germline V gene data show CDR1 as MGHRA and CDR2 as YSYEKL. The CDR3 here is CASSQDPGAGNEKLFF. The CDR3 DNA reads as TGCGCCAGCAGCCAAGATCCAGGGGCTGGTAATGAAAAACTGTTTTTT.

CDR3 amino acids: CASSRGGTTALPSPLHF. Here the CDR3 DNA reads TGTGCCAGCAGCCGAGGAGGGACGACGGCTCTCCCTTCACCCCTCCACTTT. The chain has TRBV3-1 (or the pseudogene TRBV3-2) and TRBJ1-6; D is possibly TRBD1 (5 bases). Per germline, CDR1 LGHDT and CDR2 YNNKEL (reference sequence). CDR3 length: 17 amino acids. V gave up 4 bases and J gave up 9 bases, with 22 bases separating them.

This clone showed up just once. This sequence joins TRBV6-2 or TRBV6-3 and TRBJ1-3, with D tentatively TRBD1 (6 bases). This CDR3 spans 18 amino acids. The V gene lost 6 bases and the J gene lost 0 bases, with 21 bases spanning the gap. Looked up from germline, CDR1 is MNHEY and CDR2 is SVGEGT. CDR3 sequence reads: CASSTAWGASHSGNTIYF. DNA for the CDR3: TGTGCCAGCAGCACGGCTTGGGGGGCGTCCCACTCTGGAAACACCATATATTTT.

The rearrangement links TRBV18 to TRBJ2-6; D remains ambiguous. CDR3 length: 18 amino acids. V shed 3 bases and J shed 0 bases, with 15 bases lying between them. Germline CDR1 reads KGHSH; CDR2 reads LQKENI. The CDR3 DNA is TGTGCCAGCTCACCTTCGGTGGGAAAGAGCTCTGGGGCCAACGTCCTGACTTTC. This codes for CASSPSVGKSSGANVLTF.

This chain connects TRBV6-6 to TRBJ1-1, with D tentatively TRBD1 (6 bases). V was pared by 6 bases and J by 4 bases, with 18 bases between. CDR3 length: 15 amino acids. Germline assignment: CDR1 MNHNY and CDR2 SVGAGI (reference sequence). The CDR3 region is CASSPRGDRFTEAFF. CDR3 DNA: TGTGCCAGCAGCCCAAGGGGGGATCGATTCACTGAAGCTTTCTTT.

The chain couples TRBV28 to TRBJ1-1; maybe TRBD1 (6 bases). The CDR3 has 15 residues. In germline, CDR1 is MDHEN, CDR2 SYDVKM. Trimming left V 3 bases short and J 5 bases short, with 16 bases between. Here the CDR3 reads CASSFSSDSSTEAFF. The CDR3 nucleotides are TGTGCCAGCAGTTTCTCTTCGGACAGTTCAACTGAAGCTTTCTTT. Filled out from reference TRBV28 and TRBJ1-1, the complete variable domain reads DVKVTQSSRYLVKRTGEKVFLECVQDMDHENMFWYRQDPGLGLRLIYFSYDVKMKEKGDIPEGYSVSREKKERFSLILESASTNQTSMYLCASSFSSDSSTEAFFGQGTRLTVV.

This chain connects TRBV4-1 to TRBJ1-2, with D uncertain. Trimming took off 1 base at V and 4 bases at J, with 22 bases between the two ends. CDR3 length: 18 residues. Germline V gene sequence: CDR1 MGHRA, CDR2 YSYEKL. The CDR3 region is CASSQVGRTGFQLYGYTF. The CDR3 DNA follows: TGCGCCAGCAGCCAAGTAGGGCGGACCGGGTTCCAACTCTATGGCTACACCTTC.

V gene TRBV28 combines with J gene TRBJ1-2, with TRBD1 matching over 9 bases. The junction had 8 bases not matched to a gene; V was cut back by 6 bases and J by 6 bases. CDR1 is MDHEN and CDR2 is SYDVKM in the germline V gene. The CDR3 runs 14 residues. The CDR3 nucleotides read TGTGCCAGCAGACAACAGGGGGCTCCGGATGGCTACACCTTC. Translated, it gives CASRQQGAPDGYTF.

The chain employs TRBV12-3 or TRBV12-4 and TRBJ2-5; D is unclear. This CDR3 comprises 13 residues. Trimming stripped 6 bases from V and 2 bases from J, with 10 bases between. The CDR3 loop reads CASSPRDQETQYF. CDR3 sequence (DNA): TGTGCCAGCAGCCCAAGGGATCAAGAGACCCAGTACTTC.